The 11 T cell receptor beta chains listed next were all sequenced from one sample in a study of T-cell reconstitution after alpha-beta-depleted transplantation in children. TCRbeta library construction was performed incorporating unique molecular identifiers. Each CDR3 protein is one row after TCRdb ran MiXCR on the PCR reads. This table has about 250,000 distinct CDR3 sequences, about 24% appearing once. The sequences come from PBMCs, mostly from graft donor cells, collected 360 days after TCRalphabeta/CD19-depleted stem cell transplant. These receptors all stem from a female patient under 10 years old who had a stem cell transplant for congenital amegakaryocytic thrombocytopenia, so the T cells may come from the graft donor.

V usage is TRBV9 and J usage is TRBJ2-7, with 9 bases fitting TRBD2. Germline V gene data show CDR1 as SGDLS and CDR2 as YYNGEE. The CDR3 has 16 residues. The J segment lost 5 bases and the V segment lost 4 bases, leaving 13 bases of the junction unmatched. The CDR3 protein is CASSPPGTSQTHEQYF. The DNA for the CDR3 is TGTGCCAGCAGCCCCCCCGGGACTAGCCAAACCCACGAGCAGTACTTC.

The rearrangement links TRBV20-1 to TRBJ1-2; D possibly corresponds to TRBD1 (6 bases). Germline CDR1 DFQATT, CDR2 SNEGSKA (reference sequence). V was shortened by 7 bases and J by 7 bases, with 16 bases between the two germline ends. The CDR3 runs 12 residues. In DNA, the CDR3 is TGCAGTGGAGGGGGGCTTTACTTTGGCTACACCTTC. Amino acids: CSGGGLYFGYTF.

The V gene is TRBV3-1, the J gene TRBJ2-7; D is unresolved. Germline-derived CDR1 and CDR2 are LGHDT and YNNKEL (reference sequence). The CDR3 length is 15 residues. Trimming took 1 base from V and 6 from J, leaving 16 bases between them. For the CDR3, the DNA is TGTGCCAGCAGCCAAGCCTCCGACCCCGCCTCCGAGCAGTACTTC. This gives the protein CASSQASDPASEQYF.

This chain uses TRBV12-3 or TRBV12-4 with TRBJ2-7; TRBD1 matches at 7 bases. V lost 2 bases to trimming and J lost 9 bases; unmatched junction nucleotides: 4. The CDR3 contains 12 residues. The CDR3 is CASSLKQGRQYF. The CDR3 nucleotides read TGTGCCAGCAGTTTAAAACAGGGGAGGCAGTACTTC.

This chain links TRBV20-1 with TRBJ2-3, with no clear D. This CDR3 is 12 amino acids long. Looked up from germline, CDR1 is DFQATT and CDR2 is SNEGSKA (reference sequence). In nucleotides, the CDR3 is TGCAGCATAAGAAAGGGCACAGATACGCAGTATTTT. Protein: CSIRKGTDTQYF.

This clonotype has just a few counts. V is TRBV6-2 or TRBV6-3 and J is TRBJ2-5; D unresolved. Germline CDR1 reads MNHEY; CDR2 reads SVGEGT. Trimming shortened V by 0 bases and J by 5 bases, and 10 bases separated the two germline ends. CDR3 length equals 14 residues. The CDR3 DNA reads TGTGCCAGCAGTTACTCGATACGATGGGAGACCCAGTACTTC. Translated, it gives CASSYSIRWETQYF.

The table lists this clonotype with a few counts. The CDR3 DNA sequence: TGCAGTGGTACGGGACAGCTAAACACCGGGGAGCTGTTTTTT. It codes for CSGTGQLNTGELFF. This rearrangement joins TRBV20-1 to TRBJ2-2, with 7 bases that match TRBD1. CDR1 is DFQATT and CDR2 is SNEGSKA in the germline V gene (reference sequence). The junction had 7 bases not matched to a gene; V was cut back by 7 bases and J by 2 bases. The CDR3 totals 14 residues.

This clonotype was found a few times. The chain employs TRBV9 and TRBJ2-2; perhaps TRBD1 as D (6 bases). This CDR3 is 18 amino acids long. CDR1 is SGDLS and CDR2 is YYNGEE in the germline V gene. Trimming took off 4 bases at V and 3 bases at J, with 22 bases between the two ends. The CDR3 sequence: CASSNPTATGSYTGELFF. DNA of the CDR3: TGTGCCAGCAGCAACCCTACAGCTACAGGGTCGTACACCGGGGAGCTGTTTTTT.

The chain is built from TRBV15 and TRBJ1-2, with D uncertain. This CDR3 is built from 13 residues. Germline V gene data show CDR1 as LNHNV and CDR2 as YYDKDF (reference sequence). V lost 1 base and J lost 6, with 9 bases in between. The CDR3 protein is CATSRASTDGYTF. CDR3 in DNA: TGTGCCACCAGCAGAGCCTCAACGGATGGCTACACCTTC.

The rearrangement uses TRBV2 and TRBJ2-3; weak D call: TRBD2 (6 bases). V was shortened by 5 bases and J by 4 bases, with 16 bases between the two germline ends. The CDR3 length is 15 residues. Germline lookup yields CDR1 SNHLY and CDR2 FYNNEI. The CDR3 reads CASSPRTSFSDTQYF. The CDR3 DNA reads as TGTGCCAGCAGTCCTCGAACTAGCTTTTCAGATACGCAGTATTTT. Drawing the rest from reference TRBV2 and TRBJ2-3, the complete variable domain is EPEVTQTPSHQVTQMGQEVILRCVPISNHLYFYWYRQILGQKVEFLVSFYNNEISEKSEIFDDQFSVERPDGSNFTLKIRSTKLEDSAMYFCASSPRTSFSDTQYFGPGTRLTVL.

The table lists this clonotype with a few counts. The J gene is TRBJ2-5, the V gene TRBV28; the match to TRBD2 covers 8 bases. J was trimmed by 5 bases and V by 8 bases; bases with no gene match: 4. CDR3 size: 12 residues. Germline CDR1 MDHEN, CDR2 SYDVKM. CDR3 loop: CASGTGGETQYF. The CDR3, as DNA: TGTGCCAGCGGGACGGGGGGGGAGACCCAGTACTTC.